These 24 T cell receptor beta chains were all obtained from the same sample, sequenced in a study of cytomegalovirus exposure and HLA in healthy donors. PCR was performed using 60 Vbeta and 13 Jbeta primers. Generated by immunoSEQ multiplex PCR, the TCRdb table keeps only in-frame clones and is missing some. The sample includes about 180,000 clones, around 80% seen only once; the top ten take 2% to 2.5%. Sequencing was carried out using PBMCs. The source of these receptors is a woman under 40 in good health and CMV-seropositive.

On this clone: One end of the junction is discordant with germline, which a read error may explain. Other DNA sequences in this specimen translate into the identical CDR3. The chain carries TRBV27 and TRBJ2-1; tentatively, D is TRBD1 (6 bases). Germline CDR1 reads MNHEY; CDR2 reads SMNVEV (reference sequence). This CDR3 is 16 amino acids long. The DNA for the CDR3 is TGTGCCAGCAGTTTTACAGGGCCTCGCGCCTACAATGAACAGTTCTTC. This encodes CASSFTGPRAYNEQFF.

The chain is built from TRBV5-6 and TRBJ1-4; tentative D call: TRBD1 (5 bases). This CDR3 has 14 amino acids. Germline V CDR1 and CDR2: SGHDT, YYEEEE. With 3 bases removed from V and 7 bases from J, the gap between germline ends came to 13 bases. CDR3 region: CASSSQGWGEKLFF. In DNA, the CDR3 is TGTGCCAGCAGCTCCCAGGGTTGGGGTGAAAAACTGTTTTTT.

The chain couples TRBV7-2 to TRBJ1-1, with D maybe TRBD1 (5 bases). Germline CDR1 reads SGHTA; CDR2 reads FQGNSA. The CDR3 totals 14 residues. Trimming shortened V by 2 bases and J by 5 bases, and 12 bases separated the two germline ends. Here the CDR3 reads CASSLRQIGTEAFF. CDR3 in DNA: TGTGCCAGCAGCTTAAGACAGATCGGTACTGAAGCTTTCTTT.

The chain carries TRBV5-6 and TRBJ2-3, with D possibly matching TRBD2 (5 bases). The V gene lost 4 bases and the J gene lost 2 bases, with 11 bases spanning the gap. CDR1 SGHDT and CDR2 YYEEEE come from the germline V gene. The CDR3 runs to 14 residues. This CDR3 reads CASSRGLPTDTQYF. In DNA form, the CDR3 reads TGTGCCAGCAGCCGAGGACTCCCCACAGATACGCAGTATTTT. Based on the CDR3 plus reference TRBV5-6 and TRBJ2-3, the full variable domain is DAGVTQSPTHLIKTRGQQVTLRCSPKSGHDTVSWYQQALGQGPQFIFQYYEEEERQRGNFPDRFSGHQFPNYSSELNVNALLLGDSALYLCASSRGLPTDTQYFGPGTRLTVL.

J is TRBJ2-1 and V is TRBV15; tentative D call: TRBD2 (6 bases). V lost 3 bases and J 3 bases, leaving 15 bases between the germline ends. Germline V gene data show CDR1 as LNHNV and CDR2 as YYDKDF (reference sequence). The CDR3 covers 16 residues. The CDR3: CATSSYYRDFYNEQFF. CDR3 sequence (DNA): TGTGCCACCAGCAGCTACTACCGGGACTTCTACAATGAGCAGTTCTTC.

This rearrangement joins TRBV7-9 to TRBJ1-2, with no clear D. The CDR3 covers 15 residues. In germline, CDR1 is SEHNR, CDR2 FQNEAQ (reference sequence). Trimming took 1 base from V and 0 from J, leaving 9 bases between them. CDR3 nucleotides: TGTGCCAGCAGCTTAGGGGCGCTTCCTAACTATGGCTACACCTTC. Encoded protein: CASSLGALPNYGYTF.

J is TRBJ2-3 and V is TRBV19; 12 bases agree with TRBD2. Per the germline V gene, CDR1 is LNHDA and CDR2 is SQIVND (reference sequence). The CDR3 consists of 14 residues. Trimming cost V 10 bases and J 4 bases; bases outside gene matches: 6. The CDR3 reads CAKARTSGADTQYF. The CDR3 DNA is TGTGCCAAAGCTCGGACTAGCGGGGCAGATACGCAGTATTTT. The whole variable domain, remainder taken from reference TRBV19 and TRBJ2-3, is DGGITQSPKYLFRKEGQNVTLSCEQNLNHDAMYWYRQDPGQGLRLIYYSQIVNDFQKGDIAEGYSVSREKKESFPLTVTSAQKNPTAFYLCAKARTSGADTQYFGPGTRLTVL.

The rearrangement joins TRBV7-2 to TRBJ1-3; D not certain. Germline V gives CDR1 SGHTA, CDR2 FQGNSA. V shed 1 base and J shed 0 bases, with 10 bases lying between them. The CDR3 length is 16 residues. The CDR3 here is CASSLGGSSSGNTIYF. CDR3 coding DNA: TGTGCCAGCAGCTTAGGTGGGAGTTCCTCTGGAAACACCATATATTTT.

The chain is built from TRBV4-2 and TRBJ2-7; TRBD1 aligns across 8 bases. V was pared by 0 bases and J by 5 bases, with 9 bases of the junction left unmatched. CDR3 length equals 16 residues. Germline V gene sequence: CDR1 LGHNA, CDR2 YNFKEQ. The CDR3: CASSQDPPGQANEQYF. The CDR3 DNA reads TGTGCCAGCAGCCAAGACCCCCCGGGACAGGCTAACGAGCAGTACTTC.

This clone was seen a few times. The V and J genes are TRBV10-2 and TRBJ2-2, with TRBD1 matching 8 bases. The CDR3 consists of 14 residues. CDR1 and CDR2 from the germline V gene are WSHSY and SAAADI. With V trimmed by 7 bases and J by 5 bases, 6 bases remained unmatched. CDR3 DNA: TGCGCCAGCATCAGACAGGGGTGGACCGGGGAGCTGTTTTTT. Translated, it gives CASIRQGWTGELFF.

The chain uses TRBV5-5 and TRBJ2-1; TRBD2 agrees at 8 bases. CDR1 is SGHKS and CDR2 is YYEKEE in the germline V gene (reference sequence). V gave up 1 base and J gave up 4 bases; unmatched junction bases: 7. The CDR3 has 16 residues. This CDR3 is CASSLLAGSRYNEQFF. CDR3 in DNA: TGTGCCAGCAGCTTGCTAGCGGGTTCTAGATACAATGAGCAGTTCTTC.

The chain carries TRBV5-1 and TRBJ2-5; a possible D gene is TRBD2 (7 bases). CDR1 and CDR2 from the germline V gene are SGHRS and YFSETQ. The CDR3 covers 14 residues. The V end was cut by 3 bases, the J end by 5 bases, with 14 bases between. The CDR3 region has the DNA TGCGCCAGCAGCTCGGACGAGGGGGGGGAGACCCAGTACTTC. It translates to CASSSDEGGETQYF.

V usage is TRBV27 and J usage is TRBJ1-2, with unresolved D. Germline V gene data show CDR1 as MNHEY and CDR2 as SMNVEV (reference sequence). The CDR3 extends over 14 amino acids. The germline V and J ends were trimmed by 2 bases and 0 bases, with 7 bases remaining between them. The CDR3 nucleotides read TGTGCCAGCAGTTTAACACAAACTAACTATGGCTACACCTTC. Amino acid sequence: CASSLTQTNYGYTF.

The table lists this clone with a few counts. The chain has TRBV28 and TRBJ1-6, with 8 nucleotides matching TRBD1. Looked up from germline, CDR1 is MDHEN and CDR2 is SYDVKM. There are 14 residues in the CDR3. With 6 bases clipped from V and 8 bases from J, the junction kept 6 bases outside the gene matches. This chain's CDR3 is CASSDGQGYSPLHF. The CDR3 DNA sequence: TGTGCCAGCAGCGATGGACAGGGATATTCACCCCTCCACTTT.

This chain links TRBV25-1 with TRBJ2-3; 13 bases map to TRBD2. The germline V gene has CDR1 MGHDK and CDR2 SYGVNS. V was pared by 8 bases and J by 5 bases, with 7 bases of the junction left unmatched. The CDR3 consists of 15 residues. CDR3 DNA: TGTGCCAGCTCGGGACTAGCGGGGAGAGGAGATACGCAGTATTTT. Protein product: CASSGLAGRGDTQYF.

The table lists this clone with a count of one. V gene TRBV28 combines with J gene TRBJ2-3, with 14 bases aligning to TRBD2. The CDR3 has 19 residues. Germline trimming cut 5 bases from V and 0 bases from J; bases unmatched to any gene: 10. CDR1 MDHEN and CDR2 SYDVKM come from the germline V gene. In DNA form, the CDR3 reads TGTGCCAGCAGTCTGTCCGGGACTAGCGGGGGCCTTAGCACAGATACGCAGTATTTT. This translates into CASSLSGTSGGLSTDTQYF.

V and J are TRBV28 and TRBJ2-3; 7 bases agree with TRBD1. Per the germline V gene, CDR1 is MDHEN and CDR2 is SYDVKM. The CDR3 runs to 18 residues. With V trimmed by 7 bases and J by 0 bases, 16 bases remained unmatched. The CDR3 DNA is TGTGCCAGCATCGGAAGGGGGCGGGTGGGCCGTAGCACAGATACGCAGTATTTT. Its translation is CASIGRGRVGRSTDTQYF.

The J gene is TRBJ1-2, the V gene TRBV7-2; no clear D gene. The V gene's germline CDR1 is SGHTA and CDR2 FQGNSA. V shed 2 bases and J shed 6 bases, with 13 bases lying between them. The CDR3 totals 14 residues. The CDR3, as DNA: TGTGCCAGCAGCTTATCAAGGATCCGGGATGGCTACACCTTC. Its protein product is CASSLSRIRDGYTF.

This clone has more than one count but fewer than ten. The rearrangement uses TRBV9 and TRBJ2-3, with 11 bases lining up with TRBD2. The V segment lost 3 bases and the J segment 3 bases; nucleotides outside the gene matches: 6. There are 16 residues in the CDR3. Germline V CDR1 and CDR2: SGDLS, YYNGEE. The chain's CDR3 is CASSEYSGGGTDTQYF. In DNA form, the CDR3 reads TGTGCCAGCAGCGAGTATAGCGGGGGGGGTACAGATACGCAGTATTTT.

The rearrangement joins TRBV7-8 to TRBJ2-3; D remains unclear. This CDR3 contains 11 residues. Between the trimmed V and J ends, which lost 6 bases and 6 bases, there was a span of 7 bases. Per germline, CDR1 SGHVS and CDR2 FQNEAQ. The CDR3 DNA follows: TGTGCCAGCAGTATCCGGGATACGCAGTATTTT. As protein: CASSIRDTQYF.

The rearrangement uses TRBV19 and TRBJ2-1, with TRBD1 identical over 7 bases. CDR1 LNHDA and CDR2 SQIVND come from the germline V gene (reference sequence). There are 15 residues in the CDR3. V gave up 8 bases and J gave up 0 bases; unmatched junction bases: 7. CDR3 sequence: CASQRGQGSYNEQFF. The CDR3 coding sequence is TGTGCCAGTCAAAGGGGGCAGGGCTCCTACAATGAGCAGTTCTTC.

CDR3 amino acids: CASGTRDRGLDEQFF. In DNA, the CDR3 is TGCGCCAGCGGAACCCGGGACAGGGGGCTAGATGAGCAGTTCTTC. The chain couples TRBV4-1 to TRBJ2-1; 12 bases match TRBD1. The trim removed 8 bases at V and 8 bases at J, leaving 10 bases unmatched. The germline V gene has CDR1 MGHRA and CDR2 YSYEKL. This CDR3 contains 15 residues.

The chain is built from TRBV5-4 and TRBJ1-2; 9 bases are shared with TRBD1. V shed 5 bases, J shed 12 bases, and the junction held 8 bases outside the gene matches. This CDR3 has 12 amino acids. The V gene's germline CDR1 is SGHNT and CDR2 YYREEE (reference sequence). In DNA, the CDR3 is TGTGCCAGCAGGGGGGACAGGGTGGGTAACACCTTC. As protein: CASRGDRVGNTF.

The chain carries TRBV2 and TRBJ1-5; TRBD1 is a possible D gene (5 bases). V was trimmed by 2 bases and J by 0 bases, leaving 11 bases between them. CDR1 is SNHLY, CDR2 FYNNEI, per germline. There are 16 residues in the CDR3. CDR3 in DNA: TGTGCCAGCAGTGAACTCGGCGGGGGTAGCAATCAGCCCCAGCATTTT. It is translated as CASSELGGGSNQPQHF.